The clone carrying this TCR beta chain was seen a few times. These data are taken from a study of T-cell reconstitution after alpha-beta-depleted transplantation in children. The library targeted TCRbeta and was prepared with unique molecular identifiers. TCRdb recomputed calls from the PCR reads with MiXCR, one row per CDR3 protein. The top ten hold around 2.5% of the sample, which has a few hundred thousand distinct CDR3 sequences, around a tenth seen once. The CDR3 totals 15 residues. CDR1 and CDR2 from the germline V gene are MNHNS and SASEGT. V was pared by 5 bases and J by 5 bases, with 9 bases of the junction left unmatched.

The material was PBMCs from the stem cell graft donor, obtained from the stem cell graft. The V gene is TRBV6-1, the J gene TRBJ2-7, with 10 bases identical to TRBD2. This TCR came from a human donor who donated a stem cell graft to a child with acute lymphoblastic leukemia. The CDR3 bases are TGTGCCAGCAGTCCTCTAGCGGGAGCTTACGACGAGCAGTACTTC. Protein sequence: CASSPLAGAYDEQYF.